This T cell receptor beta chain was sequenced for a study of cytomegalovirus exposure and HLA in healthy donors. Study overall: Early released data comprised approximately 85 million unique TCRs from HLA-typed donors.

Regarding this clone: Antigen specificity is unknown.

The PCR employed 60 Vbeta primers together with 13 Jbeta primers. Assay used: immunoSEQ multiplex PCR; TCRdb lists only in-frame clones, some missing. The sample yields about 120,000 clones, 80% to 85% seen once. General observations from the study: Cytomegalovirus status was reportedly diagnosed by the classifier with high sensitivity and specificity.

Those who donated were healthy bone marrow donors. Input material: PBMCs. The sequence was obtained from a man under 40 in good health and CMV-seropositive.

The CDR3 DNA sequence: TGTGCCAGCAGCCCTCACCCGGGACAGGGTGACACTGAAGCTTTCTTT. As protein: CASSPHPGQGDTEAFF. The chain links TRBV7-6 to TRBJ1-1; 9 bases are a match to TRBD1. V lost 5 bases to trimming and J lost 3 bases; unmatched junction nucleotides: 10. Germline lookup yields CDR1 SGHVS and CDR2 FNYEAQ. The length of the CDR3 is 16 residues.